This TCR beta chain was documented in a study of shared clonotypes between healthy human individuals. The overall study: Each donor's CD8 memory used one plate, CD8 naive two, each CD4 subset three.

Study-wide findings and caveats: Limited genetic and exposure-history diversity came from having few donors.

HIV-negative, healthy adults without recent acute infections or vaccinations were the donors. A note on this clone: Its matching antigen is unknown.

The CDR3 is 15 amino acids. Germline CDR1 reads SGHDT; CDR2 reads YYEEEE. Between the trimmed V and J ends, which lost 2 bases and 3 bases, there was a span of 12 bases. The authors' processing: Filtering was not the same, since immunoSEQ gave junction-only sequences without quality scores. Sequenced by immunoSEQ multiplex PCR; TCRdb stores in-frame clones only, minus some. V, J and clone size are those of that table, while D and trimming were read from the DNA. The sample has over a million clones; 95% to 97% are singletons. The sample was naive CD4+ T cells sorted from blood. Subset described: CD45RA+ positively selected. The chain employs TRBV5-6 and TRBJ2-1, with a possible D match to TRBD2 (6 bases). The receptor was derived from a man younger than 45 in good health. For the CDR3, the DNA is TGTGCCAGCAGCTTCCCTCGGGACTTCTACAATGAGCAGTTCTTC. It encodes CASSFPRDFYNEQFF.